Listed here are 25 T cell receptor beta chains from one sample, sequenced in a study of cytomegalovirus exposure and HLA in healthy donors. A multiplex PCR was run with 60 Vbeta primers and 13 Jbeta primers. Data came from immunoSEQ multiplex PCR; TCRdb stores just in-frame clones and leaves some out. This sample has 100,000 to 130,000 clones, with 77% found just once. The sample was PBMCs. Receptor source: a male donor in good health and CMV-seronegative.

J is TRBJ2-7 and V is TRBV29-1, with TRBD2 matching 7 bases. V gave up 3 bases and J gave up 2 bases; unmatched junction bases: 1. This CDR3 comprises 12 residues. CDR1 and CDR2 from the germline V gene are SQVTM and ANQGSEA. The CDR3 protein is CSVETSTYEQYF. The DNA for the CDR3 is TGCAGCGTTGAGACTAGCACCTACGAGCAGTACTTC.

The chain is built from TRBV4-1 and TRBJ2-7; 14 positions agree with TRBD2. The germline V gene encodes CDR1 MGHRA and CDR2 YSYEKL. The V segment lost 8 bases and the J segment 6 bases; nucleotides outside the gene matches: 6. CDR3 length equals 14 residues. The CDR3 DNA is TGCGCCAGCGGCGGGACTAGCGGGAGTGGCGAGCAGTACTTC. It specifies CASGGTSGSGEQYF.

In this sample, this clone turned up once. V and J are TRBV7-9 and TRBJ1-1; the D gene is possibly TRBD1 (5 bases). The CDR3 runs 14 residues. Looked up from germline, CDR1 is SEHNR and CDR2 is FQNEAQ (reference sequence). Trimming cost V 2 bases and J 8 bases, with 15 bases left between them. The DNA of the CDR3 is TGTGCCAGCAGCTTATCTGGGGGGAGTGGGGAAGCTTTCTTT. As protein: CASSLSGGSGEAFF.

The gene calls are TRBV4-1 and TRBJ2-5; D unresolved. The V end was cut by 0 bases, the J end by 3 bases, with 11 bases between. From germline, CDR1 is MGHRA and CDR2 YSYEKL. CDR3 length equals 15 residues. CDR3 in amino acids: CASSQDLALEETQYF. The CDR3, as DNA: TGCGCCAGCAGCCAAGATTTGGCCCTAGAAGAGACCCAGTACTTC.

The chain links TRBV29-1 to TRBJ2-1; perhaps TRBD2 as D (7 bases). The ends were cut back, 3 bases at V and 0 bases at J, with 27 bases in the middle. CDR3 size: 20 residues. Germline V gene sequence: CDR1 SQVTM, CDR2 ANQGSEA. The CDR3 nucleotides are TGCAGCGTTGATCTAATTTCCCGGGGGGCCTTTTCCCTCTCCTACAATGAGCAGTTCTTC. This gives the protein CSVDLISRGAFSLSYNEQFF.

This chain links TRBV6-5 with TRBJ2-7, with D hard to call. Deletions cut 5 bases from V and 2 bases from J, with 13 bases between. The CDR3 extends over 14 amino acids. Germline V gene data show CDR1 as MNHEY and CDR2 as SVGAGI. The CDR3 DNA reads TGTGCCAGCAGTCCACCCTTGGGCACCTACGAGCAGTACTTC. Its translation is CASSPPLGTYEQYF.

The chain joins TRBV2 to TRBJ2-7, with a weak D call TRBD2 (6 bases). This CDR3 comprises 14 residues. Germline-derived CDR1 and CDR2 are SNHLY and FYNNEI. V was pared by 2 bases and J by 4 bases, with 12 bases between. The CDR3 sequence: CASSETTSAYEQYF. The DNA for the CDR3 is TGTGCCAGCAGTGAAACGACTAGTGCTTACGAGCAGTACTTC. The variable domain in full, completed from reference TRBV2 and TRBJ2-7, reads EPEVTQTPSHQVTQMGQEVILRCVPISNHLYFYWYRQILGQKVEFLVSFYNNEISEKSEIFDDQFSVERPDGSNFTLKIRSTKLEDSAMYFCASSETTSAYEQYFGPGTRLTVT.

The chain joins TRBV11-2 to TRBJ2-1; 8 bases align to TRBD2. The CDR3 loop spans 16 amino acids. From germline, CDR1 is SGHAT and CDR2 FQNNGV. V trimming: 5 bases; J trimming: 6 bases; junction bases outside the gene matches: 12. The CDR3 region is CASSLTISGSFNEQFF. The CDR3 DNA reads TGTGCCAGCAGCCTCACGATCAGCGGGAGTTTCAATGAGCAGTTCTTC.

The V call is TRBV4-1, the J call TRBJ1-2; no definite D call. V was clipped by 4 bases and J by 3 bases, with 15 bases between them. CDR3 length equals 15 residues. CDR1 is MGHRA and CDR2 is YSYEKL in the germline V gene. The CDR3 DNA reads as TGCGCCAGCAGCCCCCTGTCGGGGAGGCACTATGGCTACACCTTC. Amino acid sequence: CASSPLSGRHYGYTF.

The chain is built from TRBV9 and TRBJ1-3; D is uncertain. Deletions cut 0 bases from V and 0 bases from J, with 16 bases between. CDR1 SGDLS and CDR2 YYNGEE come from the germline V gene. The CDR3 loop spans 18 amino acids. The CDR3, as DNA: TGTGCCAGCAGCGTAGGACTGATTGAGGGAAGCTCTGGAAACACCATATATTTT. Encoded protein: CASSVGLIEGSSGNTIYF.

This clone showed up just a few times. The DNA of the CDR3 is TGCGCCAGCAGCTTGGGGCAGGTTTTTAGCACAGATACGCAGTATTTT. Residues: CASSLGQVFSTDTQYF. The chain combines TRBV5-1 with TRBJ2-3; the D is unclear. The CDR3 runs 16 residues. Germline V gives CDR1 SGHRS, CDR2 YFSETQ. With 0 bases removed from V and 0 bases from J, the gap between germline ends came to 11 bases.

This chain joins TRBV28 and TRBJ2-7; possibly TRBD2 for D (6 bases). Per the germline V gene, CDR1 is MDHEN and CDR2 is SYDVKM. The V and J ends lost 6 bases and 7 bases respectively, with 16 bases between them. This CDR3 contains 13 residues. CDR3 coding DNA: TGTGCCAGCAGCCTGGGACTTTCCGCGGAGCAGTACTTC. Residues: CASSLGLSAEQYF. Looking up the rest from reference TRBV28 and TRBJ2-7 gives the full variable domain: DVKVTQSSRYLVKRTGEKVFLECVQDMDHENMFWYRQDPGLGLRLIYFSYDVKMKEKGDIPEGYSVSREKKERFSLILESASTNQTSMYLCASSLGLSAEQYFGPGTRLTVT.

This chain joins TRBV28 and TRBJ1-2; D possibly corresponds to TRBD1 (5 bases). Trimming took 3 bases from V and 13 from J, leaving 24 bases between them. This CDR3 spans 15 amino acids. Germline CDR1 and CDR2: MDHEN and SYDVKM. As DNA, the CDR3 is TGTGCCAGCAGTTTGGGGGGACCTCTAACTATCAGTGGCACCTTC. It translates to CASSLGGPLTISGTF.

The chain has TRBV28 and TRBJ1-6, with a tentative D call TRBD1 (6 bases). The germline CDR1 and CDR2 sequences are MDHEN and SYDVKM. Between the trimmed V and J ends, which lost 2 bases and 2 bases, there was a span of 13 bases. The length of the CDR3 is 17 residues. For the CDR3, the DNA is TGTGCCAGCAGTTTAATGGACAGCGGAACCTATAATTCACCCCTCCACTTT. The encoded protein is CASSLMDSGTYNSPLHF.

Concerning this clone: Germline and junction disagree at one end, which may indicate a read error. CDR3 DNA: TGCAGTGCCTTAGGCGGGACAGGCTCTGACTTT. It is translated as CSALGGTGSDF. V is TRBV20-1 and J is TRBJ1-6; 8 bases are a match to TRBD1. The CDR3 is 11 residues long. Germline CDR1 is DFQATT and CDR2 is SNEGSKA (reference sequence).

The chain uses TRBV9 and TRBJ2-1; 8 bases are shared with TRBD1. CDR3 size: 14 residues. Germline V lookup: CDR1 SGDLS, CDR2 YYNGEE. V gave up 4 bases and J gave up 6 bases; unmatched junction bases: 6. The CDR3, as DNA: TGTGCCAGCAGCCCCCGGACAGGGATCAATGAGCAGTTCTTC. Amino acids: CASSPRTGINEQFF. Full variable domain (outside the CDR3, taken from reference TRBV9 and TRBJ2-1): DSGVTQTPKHLITATGQRVTLRCSPRSGDLSVYWYQQSLDQGLQFLIQYYNGEERAKGNILERFSAQQFPDLHSELNLSSLELGDSALYFCASSPRTGINEQFFGPGTRLTVL.

The chain links TRBV5-5 to TRBJ2-5; the match to TRBD2 covers 8 bases. V shed 3 bases, J shed 2 bases, and the junction held 12 bases outside the gene matches. The CDR3 contains 17 residues. Germline V gives CDR1 SGHKS, CDR2 YYEKEE (reference sequence). The CDR3 here is CASSWGLEGLDQETQYF. CDR3 nucleotide sequence: TGTGCCAGCAGCTGGGGACTAGAAGGGTTAGATCAAGAGACCCAGTACTTC.

The chain recombines TRBV18 with TRBJ1-1, with 7 bases matching TRBD1. V shed 6 bases, J shed 0 bases, and the junction held 7 bases outside the gene matches. Germline CDR1 and CDR2: KGHSH and LQKENI. The CDR3 extends over 15 amino acids. Here the CDR3 reads CASSRGGLMNTEAFF. The CDR3 nucleotides read TGTGCCAGCTCCAGAGGGGGCTTGATGAACACTGAAGCTTTCTTT.

This chain links TRBV5-4 with TRBJ2-2, with 8 bases matching TRBD2. Trimming removed 2 bases from V and 3 bases from J; junction bases left unmatched: 6. Germline CDR1 reads SGHNT; CDR2 reads YYREEE (reference sequence). This CDR3 is built from 16 residues. This CDR3 is CASSFPSGRDTGELFF. The CDR3 DNA sequence: TGTGCCAGCAGCTTTCCAAGCGGGAGAGACACCGGGGAGCTGTTTTTT.

This clone showed up just a few times. The chain recombines TRBV25-1 with TRBJ1-5, with D possibly being TRBD1 (5 bases). This CDR3 contains 14 residues. Germline V gene lookup returns CDR1 MGHDK and CDR2 SYGVNS. V was trimmed by 3 bases and J by 7 bases, leaving 13 bases between them. Written as DNA, the CDR3 is TGTGCCAGCAGTGACGTAGGGGCTGGGCAGCCCCAGCATTTT. Its translation: CASSDVGAGQPQHF.

The genes are TRBV21-1 and TRBJ2-3; TRBD1 reflects the table's D call only, with no check against the DNA. TRBV21-1 is deemed a pseudogene. This CDR3 is 16 amino acids long. CDR3 nucleotide sequence: TGTGCCAGCAGCAAAGGTTCGGCAGGGGGCCCAGATACGCAGTATTTT. Encoded protein: CASSKGSAGGPDTQYF.

The chain combines TRBV28 with TRBJ2-7; D remains ambiguous. The V end lost 6 bases, the J end lost 0 bases, and 15 bases lay between the germline ends. The CDR3 spans 15 residues. Germline-derived CDR1 and CDR2 are MDHEN and SYDVKM. In nucleotides, the CDR3 is TGTGCCAGCAGATCCTTTGAAGCTTACTCCTACGAGCAGTACTTC. Translation: CASRSFEAYSYEQYF.

The rearrangement joins TRBV29-1 to TRBJ1-2; 7 bases agree with TRBD1. V lost 6 bases and J lost 8; bases outside the gene matches: 12. Germline CDR1 and CDR2: SQVTM and ANQGSEA. The CDR3 has 13 residues. CDR3 sequence: CSVIRRQGEGYTF. The CDR3 DNA reads TGCAGCGTAATACGCCGACAGGGTGAAGGCTACACCTTC.

The rearrangement joins TRBV11-2 to TRBJ1-2; 7 positions agree with TRBD1. This CDR3 comprises 18 residues. Germline loops: CDR1 SGHAT, CDR2 FQNNGV. With 5 bases clipped from V and 2 bases from J, the junction kept 17 bases outside the gene matches. The CDR3 coding sequence is TGTGCCAGCAGCAAGGCTTATAAGGACAGGATGCCCAACTATGGCTACACCTTC. It codes for CASSKAYKDRMPNYGYTF.

This chain joins TRBV4-2 and TRBJ2-1; D is perhaps TRBD1 (5 bases). With 1 base removed from V and 10 bases from J, the gap between germline ends came to 8 bases. CDR3 size: 12 residues. Germline loops: CDR1 LGHNA, CDR2 YNFKEQ. CDR3 DNA sequence: TGTGCCAGCAGCCAAGGAAAGGGGGAGCAGTTCTTC. Its translation: CASSQGKGEQFF.